Below, 2 T cell receptor beta chains from the same sample are listed, as sequenced in a study of CD8 T cells in ankylosing spondylitis. In TCRdb, the 5' RACE reads were re-called with MiXCR into one record per CDR3 protein. The repertoire holds around 28,000 distinct CDR3 sequences, with roughly 33% as singletons. Sequenced sample: synovial fluid, either unsorted or a sorted T cell fraction (not recorded which). These TCRs come from a male donor with ankylosing spondylitis.

This clonotype was seen only a few times. The V gene is TRBV6-1, the J gene TRBJ1-1, with TRBD1 matching over 8 bases. The CDR3 spans 14 residues. V lost 3 bases to trimming and J lost 2 bases; unmatched junction nucleotides: 2. Per germline, CDR1 MNHNS and CDR2 SASEGT. The CDR3: CASSDDRGNTEAFF. CDR3 in DNA: TGTGCCAGCAGTGATGACAGGGGAAACACTGAAGCTTTCTTT.

This clonotype appeared a few times. This chain connects TRBV13 to TRBJ1-1; TRBD1 matches 10 bases. Per the germline V gene, CDR1 is PRHDT and CDR2 is FYEKMQ (reference sequence). Unmatched junction bases numbered 9, after V lost 1 base and J lost 10 bases. The CDR3 covers 15 residues. The CDR3 reads CASSLEGTGDGGAFF. CDR3 coding DNA: TGTGCCAGCAGCTTAGAAGGGACAGGGGATGGAGGAGCTTTCTTT.